This TCR beta chain was observed in a study of shared clonotypes between healthy human individuals. This table comes from immunoSEQ multiplex PCR, and its TCRdb copy is limited to in-frame clones, with some not included. Of around 2.1 million clones listed, roughly 91% are singletons. Only CD45RO-negative cells positively selected for CCR7 counted as naive CD8 cells, so terminally differentiated effector memory CD45RA+ cells were excluded. V was cut by 4 bases and J by 0 bases, with 28 bases left in between. Germline V lookup: CDR1 MGHRA, CDR2 YSYEKL. The CDR3 consists of 21 residues. A word on this clone: The antigen remains unidentified.

Findings and caveats of the study: The expectation was that sequencing depth would affect clonotype sharing among donors. When naive CD4 clonotypes were compared across a few donors, around 5% were shared.

The sample taken for sequencing was naive CD8+ T cells from PBMCs. The clonotype comes from a man between 18 and 29 years old in good health. Some clones in this sample may be carry-over from other donors' samples. The V and J genes are TRBV4-1 and TRBJ2-4; D call uncertain. The CDR3 coding sequence is TGCGCCAGCAGCCGGACCCCGGAAGTAGATAAATTAAATTCAGCCAAAAACATTCAGTACTTC. It yields the protein CASSRTPEVDKLNSAKNIQYF.